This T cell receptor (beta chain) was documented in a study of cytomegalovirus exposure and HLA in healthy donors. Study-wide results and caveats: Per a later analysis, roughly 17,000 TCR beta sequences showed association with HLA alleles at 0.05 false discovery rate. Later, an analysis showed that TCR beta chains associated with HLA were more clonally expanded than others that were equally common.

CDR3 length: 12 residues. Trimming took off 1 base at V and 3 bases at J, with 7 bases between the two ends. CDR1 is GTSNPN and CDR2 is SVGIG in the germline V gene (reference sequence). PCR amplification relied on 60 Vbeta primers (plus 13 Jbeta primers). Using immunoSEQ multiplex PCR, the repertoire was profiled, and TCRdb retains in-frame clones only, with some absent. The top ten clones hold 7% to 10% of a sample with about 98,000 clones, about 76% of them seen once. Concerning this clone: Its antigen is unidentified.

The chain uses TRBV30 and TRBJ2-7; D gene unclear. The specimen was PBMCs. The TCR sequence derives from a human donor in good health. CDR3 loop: CAWSDTFYEQYF. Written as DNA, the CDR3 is TGTGCCTGGAGTGATACATTCTACGAGCAGTACTTC.